The 20 T cell receptor beta chains presented below share a single source sample, sequenced in a study of cytomegalovirus exposure and HLA in healthy donors. The PCR ran on 60 Vbeta and 13 Jbeta primers. Profiling relied on immunoSEQ multiplex PCR, and the TCRdb table lists in-frame clones only, not all of them. Among over 100,000 clones listed, 84% were seen once. Source material: PBMCs. Receptor source: a woman younger than 35 in good health and CMV-seropositive.

The chain employs TRBV11-1 and TRBJ1-2; TRBD1 is a possible D gene (5 bases). The CDR3 sequence is 14 residues long. The V and J ends lost 0 bases and 6 bases respectively, with 11 bases between them. The germline CDR1 and CDR2 sequences are SGHAT and FQDESV (reference sequence). DNA of the CDR3: TGTGCCAGCAGCTTAGCGACGACGGGGGATGGCTACACCTTC. Its protein is CASSLATTGDGYTF.

The rearrangement joins TRBV6-4 to TRBJ2-2; maybe TRBD2 (5 bases). From germline, CDR1 is MRHNA and CDR2 SNTAGT. V dropped 3 bases and J dropped 3 bases, with 8 bases sitting between them. CDR3 length: 14 amino acids. In DNA form, the CDR3 reads TGTGCCAGCAGTGAACTAGTAGACACCGGGGAGCTGTTTTTT. Protein product: CASSELVDTGELFF.

V is TRBV25-1 and J is TRBJ2-1; 10 positions match TRBD2. Unmatched junction bases numbered 3, after V lost 2 bases and J lost 5 bases. This CDR3 comprises 15 residues. The germline gives CDR1 MGHDK, CDR2 SYGVNS. The CDR3 sequence is CASSEPSGGHNEQFF. In DNA form, the CDR3 reads TGTGCCAGCAGTGAACCTAGCGGGGGACACAATGAGCAGTTCTTC.

The chain recombines TRBV7-9 with TRBJ1-3, with 7 bases lining up with TRBD1. The CDR3 has 15 residues. Germline lookup yields CDR1 SEHNR and CDR2 FQNEAQ (reference sequence). V was clipped by 8 bases and J by 0 bases; unmatched bases: 7. CDR3 sequence reads: CASQTGPTSGNTIYF. CDR3 nucleotide sequence: TGTGCCAGCCAGACAGGGCCAACCTCTGGAAACACCATATATTTT.

This clone was found a few times. The J gene is TRBJ2-7, the V gene TRBV7-7; TRBD1 agrees at 9 bases. V was clipped by 5 bases and J by 2 bases; unmatched bases: 4. The CDR3 spans 14 residues. Germline V gene sequence: CDR1 SSHAT, CDR2 FNYEAQ (reference sequence). The CDR3 sequence is CASSEGQGPYEQYF. In nucleotides, the CDR3 is TGTGCCAGCAGCGAGGGACAGGGTCCCTACGAGCAGTACTTC.

This chain joins TRBV7-8 and TRBJ2-1, with 7 nucleotides matching TRBD2. The CDR3 has 13 residues. Trimming removed 1 base from V and 13 bases from J; junction bases left unmatched: 7. Germline V gene lookup returns CDR1 SGHVS and CDR2 FQNEAQ. CDR3 in DNA: TGTGCCAGCAGCTTAGGGGGAGGGAATAAACAGTTCTTC. It is translated as CASSLGGGNKQFF.

CDR3 residues: CASSLLLEDTQYF. CDR3 in DNA: TGTGCCAGCAGTTTATTGCTGGAGGATACGCAGTATTTT. V and J are TRBV28 and TRBJ2-3; D is unresolved. This CDR3 region has 13 residues. CDR1 and CDR2 (germline): MDHEN, SYDVKM. Trimming removed 1 base at V and 6 bases at J, with 8 bases between.

The rearrangement links TRBV7-7 to TRBJ2-1; 8 bases match TRBD1. The V gene's germline CDR1 is SSHAT and CDR2 FNYEAQ (reference sequence). The CDR3 is 14 residues long. J lost 5 bases, V lost 5 bases, and 5 bases had no gene match. CDR3: CASSPGTGNNEQFF. The CDR3 DNA reads TGTGCCAGCAGCCCCGGGACAGGTAACAATGAGCAGTTCTTC.

The V call is TRBV19, the J call TRBJ2-7, with D possibly TRBD2 on 6 matching bases. The V end lost 5 bases, the J end lost 6 bases, and 17 bases lay between the germline ends. Germline V gene lookup returns CDR1 LNHDA and CDR2 SQIVND (reference sequence). The CDR3 spans 14 residues. The CDR3: CASSASQLGGEQYF. The CDR3 nucleotides read TGTGCCAGTAGTGCCTCCCAATTGGGAGGCGAGCAGTACTTC.

The table lists this clone with a count of one. The V and J genes are TRBV4-1 and TRBJ2-5; 9 nucleotides line up with TRBD2. Germline loops: CDR1 MGHRA, CDR2 YSYEKL. Trimming cost V 1 base and J 5 bases; bases outside gene matches: 8. CDR3 size: 16 residues. CDR3 nucleotide sequence: TGCGCCAGCAGCCAAGTTAGCGGGGGCCCAGGGGAGACCCAGTACTTC. Translating it yields CASSQVSGGPGETQYF.

J is TRBJ1-2 and V is TRBV14, with D tentatively TRBD1 (6 bases). This CDR3 is built from 13 residues. V was cut by 1 base and J by 3 bases, with 6 bases left in between. The V gene's germline CDR1 is SGHDN and CDR2 FVKESK. The CDR3 loop reads CASSQGTDYGYTF. DNA of the CDR3: TGTGCCAGCAGCCAAGGGACAGACTATGGCTACACCTTC.

The V and J genes are TRBV7-2 and TRBJ2-1, with 7 bases aligning to TRBD1. Unmatched junction bases numbered 6, after V lost 5 bases and J lost 11 bases. The CDR3 extends over 12 amino acids. In germline, CDR1 is SGHTA, CDR2 FQGNSA. CDR3 in amino acids: CASSRDRSQQFF. DNA of the CDR3: TGTGCCAGCAGCCGGGACAGATCCCAGCAGTTCTTC. Looking up the rest from reference TRBV7-2 and TRBJ2-1 gives the full variable domain: GAGVSQSPSNKVTEKGKDVELRCDPISGHTALYWYRQSLGQGLEFLIYFQGNSAPDKSGLPSDRFSAERTGGSVSTLTIQRTQQEDSAVYLCASSRDRSQQFFGPGTRLTVL.

To note about this clone: Other nucleotide sequences from this sample produce the same CDR3. The chain uses TRBV19 and TRBJ2-7; maybe TRBD1 (6 bases). The germline V gene encodes CDR1 LNHDA and CDR2 SQIVND (reference sequence). CDR3 size: 12 residues. Trimming stripped 1 base from V and 6 bases from J, with 7 bases between. DNA for the CDR3: TGTGCCAGTAGTATAGGAGGGGGCGAGCAGTACTTC. Its translation: CASSIGGGEQYF. Full variable domain (outside the CDR3, taken from reference TRBV19 and TRBJ2-7): DGGITQSPKYLFRKEGQNVTLSCEQNLNHDAMYWYRQDPGQGLRLIYYSQIVNDFQKGDIAEGYSVSREKKESFPLTVTSAQKNPTAFYLCASSIGGGEQYFGPGTRLTVT.

The V and J genes are TRBV7-9 and TRBJ1-5, with D uncertain. V gave up 4 bases and J gave up 2 bases, with 9 bases separating them. Germline CDR1 reads SEHNR; CDR2 reads FQNEAQ (reference sequence). CDR3 length equals 14 residues. The CDR3, as DNA: TGTGCCAGCAGCTACGGAGTTGGCAATCAGCCCCAGCATTTT. This translates into CASSYGVGNQPQHF.

CDR3 protein: CASSHRGYRGSYEQYF. In DNA, the CDR3 is TGTGCCAGTAGCCACCGGGGATACAGGGGGTCCTACGAGCAGTACTTC. The V call is TRBV19, the J call TRBJ2-7, with TRBD1 identical over 8 bases. Germline trimming cut 6 bases from V and 1 base from J; bases unmatched to any gene: 11. Germline V gene lookup returns CDR1 LNHDA and CDR2 SQIVND (reference sequence). This CDR3 has 16 amino acids.

This chain uses TRBV6-1 with TRBJ2-7; 8 bases map to TRBD2. Looked up from germline, CDR1 is MNHNS and CDR2 is SASEGT. V lost 8 bases and J lost 3; bases outside the gene matches: 6. The CDR3 contains 13 residues. CDR3 residues: CASQPSGGYEQYF. CDR3 DNA sequence: TGTGCCAGCCAACCCAGCGGGGGCTACGAGCAGTACTTC.

The CDR3 sequence: CASSEGPTGELFF. CDR3 DNA: TGTGCCAGCAGCGAGGGGCCCACCGGGGAGCTGTTTTTT. V is TRBV9 and J is TRBJ2-2; tentative D call: TRBD1 (5 bases). Germline CDR1 and CDR2: SGDLS and YYNGEE. This CDR3 spans 13 amino acids. With 3 bases removed from V and 4 bases from J, the gap between germline ends came to 7 bases.

The chain links TRBV28 to TRBJ2-5; TRBD2 matches 8 bases. This CDR3 has 14 amino acids. V was clipped by 2 bases and J by 5 bases; unmatched bases: 4. The germline gives CDR1 MDHEN, CDR2 SYDVKM. The CDR3 DNA reads TGTGCCAGCAGTTTAGCGGGGGGCACCGAGACCCAGTACTTC. This encodes CASSLAGGTETQYF.

The chain combines TRBV2 with TRBJ1-1; D is unresolved. CDR1 is SNHLY and CDR2 is FYNNEI in the germline V gene. V was clipped by 5 bases and J by 5 bases, with 12 bases between them. CDR3 size: 13 residues. Written as DNA, the CDR3 is TGTGCCAGCAGTAGTATGAGCGGGACTGAAGCTTTCTTT. Protein product: CASSSMSGTEAFF.

J is TRBJ2-5 and V is TRBV4-1; the match to TRBD1 covers 10 bases. V lost 2 bases, J lost 2 bases, and 2 bases stayed unmatched. The CDR3 sequence is 15 residues long. CDR1 MGHRA and CDR2 YSYEKL come from the germline V gene. CDR3 amino acids: CASSQWTGGQETQYF. The CDR3 nucleotides are TGCGCCAGCAGCCAATGGACAGGGGGACAAGAGACCCAGTACTTC.